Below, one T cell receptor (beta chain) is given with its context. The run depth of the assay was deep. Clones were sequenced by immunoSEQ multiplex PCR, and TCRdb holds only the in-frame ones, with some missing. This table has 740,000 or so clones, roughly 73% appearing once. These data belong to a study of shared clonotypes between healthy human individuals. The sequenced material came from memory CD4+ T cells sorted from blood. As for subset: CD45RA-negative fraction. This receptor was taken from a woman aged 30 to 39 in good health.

The CDR3 DNA sequence: TGTGCCAGCAGTACAACGGGACAGGGGCGGCAGGCTTTCTTT. Its protein product is CASSTTGQGRQAFF. The chain carries TRBV6-5 and TRBJ1-1; 10 nucleotides agree with TRBD1. The CDR3 has 14 residues. V trimming: 5 bases; J trimming: 11 bases; junction bases outside the gene matches: 11. CDR1 and CDR2 from the germline V gene are MNHEY and SVGAGI.